The TCR beta chain described here comes from a study of cytomegalovirus exposure and HLA in healthy donors. Points from the study as a whole: Presence/absence analyses assumed roughly uniform sequencing depth across donors, which may not hold.

Those who donated were healthy bone marrow donors. The PCR was carried out with 60 Vbeta primers and 13 Jbeta primers. Profiled with immunoSEQ multiplex PCR; TCRdb holds only in-frame clones, not every one. The data contain some 170,000 clones, around 80% of them singletons. About this clone itself: Its target is unknown.

The sample consisted of PBMCs. The clonotype was recovered from a woman in her sixties or seventies in good health and CMV-seropositive.

CDR3 sequence reads: CASRDKGGLSNQPQHF. In nucleotides, the CDR3 is TGTGCCAGTAGGGACAAAGGGGGCCTTAGCAATCAGCCCCAGCATTTT. V gene TRBV19 combines with J gene TRBJ1-5; 7 bases match TRBD1. The CDR3 has 16 residues. With V trimmed by 6 bases and J by 0 bases, 8 bases remained unmatched. Per germline, CDR1 LNHDA and CDR2 SQIVND (reference sequence).